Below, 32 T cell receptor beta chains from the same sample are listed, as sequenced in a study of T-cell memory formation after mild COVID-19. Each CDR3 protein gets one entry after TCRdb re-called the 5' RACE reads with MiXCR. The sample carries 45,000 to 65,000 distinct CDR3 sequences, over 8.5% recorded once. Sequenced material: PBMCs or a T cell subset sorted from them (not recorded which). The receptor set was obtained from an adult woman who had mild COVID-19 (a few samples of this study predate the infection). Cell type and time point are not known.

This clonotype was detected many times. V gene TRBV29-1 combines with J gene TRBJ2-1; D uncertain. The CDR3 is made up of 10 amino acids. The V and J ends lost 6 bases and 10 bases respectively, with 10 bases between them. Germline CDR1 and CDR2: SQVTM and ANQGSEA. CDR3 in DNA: TGCAGCGTAAGCCCCTCGGAGCAGTTCTTC. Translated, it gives CSVSPSEQFF.

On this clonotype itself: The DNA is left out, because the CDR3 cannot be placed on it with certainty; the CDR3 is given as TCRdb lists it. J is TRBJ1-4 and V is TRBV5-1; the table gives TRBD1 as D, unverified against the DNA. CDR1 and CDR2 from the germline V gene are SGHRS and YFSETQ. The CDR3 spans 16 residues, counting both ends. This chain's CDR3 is CASSVGQGRSEKLFFF.

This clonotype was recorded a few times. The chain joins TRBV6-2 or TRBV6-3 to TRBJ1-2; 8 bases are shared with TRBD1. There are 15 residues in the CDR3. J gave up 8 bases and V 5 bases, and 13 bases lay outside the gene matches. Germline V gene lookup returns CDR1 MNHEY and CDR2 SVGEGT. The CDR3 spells CASSHGQGPLRGYTF. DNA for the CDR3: TGTGCCAGCAGTCACGGACAGGGTCCTTTGAGAGGCTACACCTTC.

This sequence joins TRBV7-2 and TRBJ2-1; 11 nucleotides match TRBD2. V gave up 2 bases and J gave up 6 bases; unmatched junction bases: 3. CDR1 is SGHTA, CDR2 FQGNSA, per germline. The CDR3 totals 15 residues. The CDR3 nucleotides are TGTGCCAGCAGCTTATATAGCGGGGGGGCCAATGAGCAGTTCTTC. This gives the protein CASSLYSGGANEQFF.

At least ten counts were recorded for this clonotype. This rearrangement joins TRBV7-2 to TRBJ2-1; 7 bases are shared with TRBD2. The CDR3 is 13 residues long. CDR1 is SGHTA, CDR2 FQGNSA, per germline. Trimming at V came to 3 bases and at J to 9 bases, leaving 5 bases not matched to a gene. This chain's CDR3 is CASSLGTTPEQFF. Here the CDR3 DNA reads TGTGCCAGCAGCTTGGGGACTACGCCTGAGCAGTTCTTC. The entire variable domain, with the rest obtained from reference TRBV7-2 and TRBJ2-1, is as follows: GAGVSQSPSNKVTEKGKDVELRCDPISGHTALYWYRQSLGQGLEFLIYFQGNSAPDKSGLPSDRFSAERTGGSVSTLTIQRTQQEDSAVYLCASSLGTTPEQFFGPGTRLTVL.

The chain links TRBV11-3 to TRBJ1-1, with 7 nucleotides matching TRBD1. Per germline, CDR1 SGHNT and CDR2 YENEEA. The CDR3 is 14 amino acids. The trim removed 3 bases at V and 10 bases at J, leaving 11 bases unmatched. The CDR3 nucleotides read TGTGCCAGCAGCTTGCGGACAGGCCTAGGTGGAGCTTTCTTT. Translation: CASSLRTGLGGAFF.

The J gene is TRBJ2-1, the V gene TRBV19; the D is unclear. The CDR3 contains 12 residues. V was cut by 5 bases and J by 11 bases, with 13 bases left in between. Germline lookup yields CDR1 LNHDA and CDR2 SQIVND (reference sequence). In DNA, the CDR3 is TGTGCCAGTAGTGCCCCCGGGTACCAGCAGTTCTTC. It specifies CASSAPGYQQFF.

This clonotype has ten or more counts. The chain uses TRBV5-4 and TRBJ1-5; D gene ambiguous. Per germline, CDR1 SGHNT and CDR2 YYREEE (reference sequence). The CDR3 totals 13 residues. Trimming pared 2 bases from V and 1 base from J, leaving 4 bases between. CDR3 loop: CASSFGSNQPQHF. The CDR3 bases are TGTGCCAGCAGCTTCGGGAGCAATCAGCCCCAGCATTTT. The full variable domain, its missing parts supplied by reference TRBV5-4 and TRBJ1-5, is ETGVTQSPTHLIKTRGQQVTLRCSSQSGHNTVSWYQQALGQGPQFIFQYYREEENGRGNFPPRFSGLQFPNYSSELNVNALELDDSALYLCASSFGSNQPQHFGDGTRLSIL.

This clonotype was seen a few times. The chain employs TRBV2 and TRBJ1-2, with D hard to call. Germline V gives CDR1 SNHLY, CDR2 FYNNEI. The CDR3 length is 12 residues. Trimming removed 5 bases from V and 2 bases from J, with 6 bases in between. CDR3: CASSSINYGYTF. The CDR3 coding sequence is TGTGCCAGCAGTTCGATCAACTATGGCTACACCTTC.

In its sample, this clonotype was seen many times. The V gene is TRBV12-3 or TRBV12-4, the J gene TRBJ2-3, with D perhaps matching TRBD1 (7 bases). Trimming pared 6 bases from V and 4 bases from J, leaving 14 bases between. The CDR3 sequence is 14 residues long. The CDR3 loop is CASRDGGGADTQYF. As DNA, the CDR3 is TGTGCCAGCAGGGACGGAGGGGGCGCAGATACGCAGTATTTT.

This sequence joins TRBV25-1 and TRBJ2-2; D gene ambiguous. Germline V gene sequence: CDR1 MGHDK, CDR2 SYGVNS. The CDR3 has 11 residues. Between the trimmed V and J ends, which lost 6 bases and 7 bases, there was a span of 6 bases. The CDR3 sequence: CASRRIGELFF. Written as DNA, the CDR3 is TGTGCCAGCAGGAGGATCGGGGAGCTGTTTTTT.

The DNA for the CDR3 is TGTGCCAGCAGCACGGGACTAGCGGGGGCTTTGGAGACCCAGTACTTC. Amino acid sequence: CASSTGLAGALETQYF. The V call is TRBV7-2, the J call TRBJ2-5; TRBD2 aligns across 14 bases. The J segment lost 5 bases and the V segment lost 5 bases, leaving 7 bases of the junction unmatched. Germline assignment: CDR1 SGHTA and CDR2 FQGNSA. CDR3 length: 16 residues.

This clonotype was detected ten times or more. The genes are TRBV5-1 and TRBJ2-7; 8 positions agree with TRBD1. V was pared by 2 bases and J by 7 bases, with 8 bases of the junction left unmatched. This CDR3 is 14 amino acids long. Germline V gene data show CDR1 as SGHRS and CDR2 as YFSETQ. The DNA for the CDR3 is TGCGCCAGCAGCTTACCGGGACAGGCGAGGGAGCAGTACTTC. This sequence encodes CASSLPGQAREQYF.

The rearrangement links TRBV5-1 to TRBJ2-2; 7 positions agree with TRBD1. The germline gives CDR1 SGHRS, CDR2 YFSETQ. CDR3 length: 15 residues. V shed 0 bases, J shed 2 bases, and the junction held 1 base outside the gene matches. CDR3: CASSLDRGNTGELFF. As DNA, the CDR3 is TGCGCCAGCAGCTTGGACAGGGGCAACACCGGGGAGCTGTTTTTT. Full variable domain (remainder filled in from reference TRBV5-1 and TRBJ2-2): KAGVTQTPRYLIKTRGQQVTLSCSPISGHRSVSWYQQTPGQGLQFLFEYFSETQRNKGNFPGRFSGRQFSNSRSEMNVSTLELGDSALYLCASSLDRGNTGELFFGEGSRLTVL.

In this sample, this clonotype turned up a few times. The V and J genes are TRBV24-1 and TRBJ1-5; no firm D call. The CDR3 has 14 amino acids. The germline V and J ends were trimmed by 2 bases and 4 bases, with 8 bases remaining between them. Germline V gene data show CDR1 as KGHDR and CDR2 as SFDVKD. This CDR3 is CATSDSRLNQPQHF. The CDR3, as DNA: TGTGCCACCAGTGATTCGAGACTAAATCAGCCCCAGCATTTT.

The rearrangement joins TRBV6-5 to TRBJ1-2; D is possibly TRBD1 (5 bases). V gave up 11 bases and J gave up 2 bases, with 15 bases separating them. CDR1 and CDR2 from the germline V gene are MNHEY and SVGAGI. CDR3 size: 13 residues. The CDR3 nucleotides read TGTGCCTCGTATGACAGTTTCAACTATGGCTACACCTTC. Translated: CASYDSFNYGYTF.

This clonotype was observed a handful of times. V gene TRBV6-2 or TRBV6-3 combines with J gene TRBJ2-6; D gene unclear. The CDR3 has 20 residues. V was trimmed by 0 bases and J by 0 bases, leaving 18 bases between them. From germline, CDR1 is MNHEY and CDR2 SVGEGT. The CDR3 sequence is CASSYSTPRATSSGANVLTF. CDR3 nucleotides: TGTGCCAGCAGTTACTCTACCCCGCGAGCGACCAGCTCTGGGGCCAACGTCCTGACTTTC.

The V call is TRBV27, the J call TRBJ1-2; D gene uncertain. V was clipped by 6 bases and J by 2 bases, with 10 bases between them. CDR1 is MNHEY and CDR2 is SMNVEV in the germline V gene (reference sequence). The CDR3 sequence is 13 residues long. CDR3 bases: TGTGCCAGCAGCCCGGAGGGAAACTATGGCTACACCTTC. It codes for CASSPEGNYGYTF.

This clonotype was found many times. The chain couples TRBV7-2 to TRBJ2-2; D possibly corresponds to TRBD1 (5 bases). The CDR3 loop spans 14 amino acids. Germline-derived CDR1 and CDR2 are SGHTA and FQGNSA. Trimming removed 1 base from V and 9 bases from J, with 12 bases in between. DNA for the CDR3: TGTGCCAGCAGCTTAGGGGCAGGGAATCGGGAGCTGTTTTTT. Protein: CASSLGAGNRELFF.

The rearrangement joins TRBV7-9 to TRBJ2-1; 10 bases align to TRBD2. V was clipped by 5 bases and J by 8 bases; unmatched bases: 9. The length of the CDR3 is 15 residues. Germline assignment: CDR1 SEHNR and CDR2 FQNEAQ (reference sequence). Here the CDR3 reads CASSASGTSVYEQFF. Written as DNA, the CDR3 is TGTGCCAGCAGCGCTTCCGGGACTAGCGTCTATGAGCAGTTCTTC.

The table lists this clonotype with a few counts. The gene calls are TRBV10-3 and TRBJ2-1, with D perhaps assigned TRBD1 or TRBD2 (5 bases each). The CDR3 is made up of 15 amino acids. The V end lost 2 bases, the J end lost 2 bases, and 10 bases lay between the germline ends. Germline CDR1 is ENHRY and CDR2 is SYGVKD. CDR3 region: CAISEGTPPYNEQFF. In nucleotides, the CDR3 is TGTGCCATCAGTGAGGGGACCCCCCCCTACAATGAGCAGTTCTTC.

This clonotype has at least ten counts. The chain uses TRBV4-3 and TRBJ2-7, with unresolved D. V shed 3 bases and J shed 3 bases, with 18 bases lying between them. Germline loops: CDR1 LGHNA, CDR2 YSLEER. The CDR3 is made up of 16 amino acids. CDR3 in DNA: TGCGCCAGCAGCCAGTTTTCAGGCGGAGACGACTACGAGCAGTACTTC. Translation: CASSQFSGGDDYEQYF.

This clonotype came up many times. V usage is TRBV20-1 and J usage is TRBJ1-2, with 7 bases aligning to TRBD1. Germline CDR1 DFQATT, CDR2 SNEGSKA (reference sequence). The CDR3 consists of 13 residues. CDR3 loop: CSAEGGIGYGYTF. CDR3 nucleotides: TGCAGCGCGGAAGGGGGCATCGGCTATGGCTACACCTTC.

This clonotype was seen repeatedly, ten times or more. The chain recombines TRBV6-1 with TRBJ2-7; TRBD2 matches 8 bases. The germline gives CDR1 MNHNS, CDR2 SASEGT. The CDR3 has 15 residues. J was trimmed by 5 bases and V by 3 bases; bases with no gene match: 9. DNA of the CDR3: TGTGCCAGCAGTGAGCTTAGCGGGACTTTCCACGAGCAGTACTTC. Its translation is CASSELSGTFHEQYF.

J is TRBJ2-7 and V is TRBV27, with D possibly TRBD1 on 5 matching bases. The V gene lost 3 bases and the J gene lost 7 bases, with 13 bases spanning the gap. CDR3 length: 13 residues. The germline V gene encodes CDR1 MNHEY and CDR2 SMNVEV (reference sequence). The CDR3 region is CASSFQGLGEQYF. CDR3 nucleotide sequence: TGTGCCAGCAGTTTCCAGGGTCTAGGAGAGCAGTACTTC.

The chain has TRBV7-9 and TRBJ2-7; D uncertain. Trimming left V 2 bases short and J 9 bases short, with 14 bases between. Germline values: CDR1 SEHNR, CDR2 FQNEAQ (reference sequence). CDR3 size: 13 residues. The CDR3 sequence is CASSLNHNLGQYF. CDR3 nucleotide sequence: TGTGCCAGCAGCTTAAACCACAATCTTGGGCAGTACTTC.

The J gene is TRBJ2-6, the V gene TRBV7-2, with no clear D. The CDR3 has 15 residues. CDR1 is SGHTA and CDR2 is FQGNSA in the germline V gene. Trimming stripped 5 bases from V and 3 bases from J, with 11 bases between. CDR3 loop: CASSPGSGGANVLTF. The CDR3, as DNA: TGTGCCAGCAGCCCAGGAAGTGGTGGGGCCAACGTCCTGACTTTC.

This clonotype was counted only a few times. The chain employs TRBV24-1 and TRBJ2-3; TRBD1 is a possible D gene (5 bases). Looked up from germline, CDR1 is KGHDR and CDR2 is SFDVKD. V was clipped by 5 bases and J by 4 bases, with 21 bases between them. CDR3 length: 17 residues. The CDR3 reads CATSVAKGQESADTQYF. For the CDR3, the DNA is TGTGCCACCAGTGTCGCTAAGGGGCAGGAGAGTGCAGATACGCAGTATTTT.

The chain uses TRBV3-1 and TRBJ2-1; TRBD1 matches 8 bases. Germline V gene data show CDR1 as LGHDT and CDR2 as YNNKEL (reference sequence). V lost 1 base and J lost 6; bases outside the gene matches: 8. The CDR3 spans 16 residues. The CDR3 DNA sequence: TGTGCCAGCAGCCAAGGCGCCAGGGGGCTGGGCAATGAGCAGTTCTTC. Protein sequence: CASSQGARGLGNEQFF.

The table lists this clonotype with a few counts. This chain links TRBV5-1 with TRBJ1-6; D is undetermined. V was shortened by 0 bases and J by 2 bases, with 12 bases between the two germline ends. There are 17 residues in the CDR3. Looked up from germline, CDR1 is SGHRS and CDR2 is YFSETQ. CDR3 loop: CASSLGGARPYNSPLHF. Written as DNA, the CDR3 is TGCGCCAGCAGCTTGGGGGGAGCCCGCCCCTATAATTCACCCCTCCACTTT.

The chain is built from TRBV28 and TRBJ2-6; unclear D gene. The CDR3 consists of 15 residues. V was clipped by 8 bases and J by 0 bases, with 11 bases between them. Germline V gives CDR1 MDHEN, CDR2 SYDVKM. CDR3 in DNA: TGTGCCAGCGGCATTTTTAGCTCTGGGGCCAACGTCCTGACTTTC. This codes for CASGIFSSGANVLTF.

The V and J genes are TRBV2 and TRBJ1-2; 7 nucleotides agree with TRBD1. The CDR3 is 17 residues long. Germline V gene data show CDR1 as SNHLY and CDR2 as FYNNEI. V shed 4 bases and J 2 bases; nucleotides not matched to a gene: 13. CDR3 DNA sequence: TGTGCCAGCAGTGTCAGTACCGGGACAGAGGAAAACTATGGCTACACCTTC. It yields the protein CASSVSTGTEENYGYTF. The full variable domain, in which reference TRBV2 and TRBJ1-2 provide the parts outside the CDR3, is EPEVTQTPSHQVTQMGQEVILRCVPISNHLYFYWYRQILGQKVEFLVSFYNNEISEKSEIFDDQFSVERPDGSNFTLKIRSTKLEDSAMYFCASSVSTGTEENYGYTFGSGTRLTVV.